This paragraph reports one T cell receptor (beta chain). V lost 5 bases and J 5 bases, leaving 25 bases between the germline ends. The CDR3 contains 19 residues. This specimen belongs to a study of tumor-infiltrating T cells and Merkel cell polyomavirus. Turning to the study itself: The T cells studied were CD8+ and recognized the Merkel cell polyomavirus KLL epitope.

Libraries were prepared by immunoSEQ multiplex PCR; TCRdb keeps only in-frame clonotypes and omits some of them. Of about 2,100 clones in the sample, more than 95% were seen once. All patients' tumors stained robustly positive for Merkel cell polyomavirus Large T antigen by immunohistochemistry. The sequenced sample was lymph node tissue. This receptor was obtained from a man between 65 and 85 years old with Merkel cell carcinoma. The chain is built from TRBV7-1 and TRBJ2-6; D perhaps matches TRBD1 (5 bases). TRBV7-1 is an ORF, and what it does is uncertain. As DNA, the CDR3 is TGTGCCAGCAGCGAGACGTCTCAACGAGGACAAAGTCGGGCCAACGTCCTGACTTTC. Translating gives CASSETSQRGQSRANVLTF.